The sequence of this T cell receptor (beta chain) was determined in a study of tissue T cells after allogeneic stem cell transplantation. Indicated time point: mouse harvest day 7 after allogeneic transplant. Mouse grafts combined 10^7 T-cell-depleted bone marrow cells with 10^6 splenic CD5+ T cells. B6 (H2b) cells into BALB/c (H2d) mice; tissues taken at day 7 or 14. Findings and caveats of the study: Shared clones across patients were few; motif clustering revealed tissue-specific shared signatures. TCR repertoires tracked anatomic similarity, regardless of disease or transplant status. In patients and mice, blood and spleen missed much of tissue repertoire.

Sequenced by immunoSEQ multiplex PCR; TCRdb stores in-frame clones only, minus some. The repertoire holds roughly 7,500 clones, 50% seen once, with roughly 12% in the top ten. Germline CDR1 LGHDT, CDR2 YNNKQL (reference sequence). CDR3 length: 14 amino acids. Trimming at V came to 3 bases and at J to 2 bases, leaving 1 base not matched to a gene. Points on this clone: What it recognizes is unknown. Mouse germline and gene names are used. The read halts 1 residue ahead of the CDR3 end, with the missing end drawn from the germline J gene.

The sample taken for sequencing was lymph node tissue. V usage is TRBV4 and J usage is TRBJ2-4; 8 bases line up with TRBD2. The TCR sequence derives from a female BALB/c mouse given C57BL/6 T cells with graft-versus-host disease after an allogeneic hematopoietic cell transplant. The covered CDR3 bases are TGTGCCAGCAGCTACTGGGGGGCTCAAAACACCTTGTAC. Its protein product is CASSYWGAQNTLY. The CDR3 as a whole reads CASSYWGAQNTLYF.